This T cell receptor beta chain was recorded in a study of T cell changes during pregnancy in multiple sclerosis. TCRdb's copy holds only in-frame clones and misses some; the assay was immunoSEQ multiplex PCR. The table shows approximately 100,000 clones, with around 93% occurring only once. Here the sequenced sample was peripheral blood, taken in the third trimester of pregnancy. The sequence was obtained from a female donor with multiple sclerosis, enrolled in a pregnancy study.

CDR3: CASSPRQGRDTGELFF. CDR3 DNA sequence: TGTGCCAGCAGTCCCCGACAGGGGAGGGACACCGGGGAGCTGTTTTTT. J is TRBJ2-2 and V is TRBV27, with a tentative D call TRBD1 (8 bases). CDR1 is MNHEY and CDR2 is SMNVEV in the germline V gene (reference sequence). CDR3 length: 16 residues. V gave up 5 bases and J gave up 3 bases, with 16 bases separating them.